The rows below give T cell receptor beta chains drawn from one sample of a study of blood T cell repertoires in COVID-19. Assay used: immunoSEQ multiplex PCR; TCRdb lists only in-frame clones, some missing. The sample has about 98,000 clones; around 87% are singletons. Sequencing input: peripheral blood. The receptors come from a man aged 45 to 65 with active or convalescent COVID-19. Each CDR3 is given with its conserved first and last residue. The order of the fields is clone size, V gene, J gene, D gene, CDR3 DNA, CDR3 protein. A D gene is named only where the DNA matches it firmly. The size entry is marked missing in some rows and otherwise reads once, few, many or a size class.

abundance: .; v_gene: TRBV4-1; j_gene: TRBJ1-1; d_gene: .; CDR3nt: TGCGCCAGCAGCCTGTCATGGTCCGGGATCGTAATGGAAGCTTTCTTT; CDR3aa: CASSLSWSGIVMEAFF
abundance: few; v_gene: TRBV10-2; j_gene: TRBJ1-1; d_gene: .; CDR3nt: TGCGCCAGCAGTGAGTCAGGACTCATGAACACTGAAGCTTTCTTT; CDR3aa: CASSESGLMNTEAFF
abundance: .; v_gene: TRBV18; j_gene: TRBJ1-6; d_gene: TRBD1; CDR3nt: TGTGCCAGCTCACCCGGGACAGGGATAAATTCACCCCTCCACTTT; CDR3aa: CASSPGTGINSPLHF
abundance: .; v_gene: TRBV7-2; j_gene: TRBJ2-5; d_gene: TRBD2; CDR3nt: TGTGCCAGCAGCTTAGTCCTCGGGGTCACTAGCGGGGGGGAGACCCAGTACTTC; CDR3aa: CASSLVLGVTSGGETQYF
abundance: .; v_gene: TRBV5-4; j_gene: TRBJ2-1; d_gene: TRBD1; CDR3nt: TGTGCCAGCAGCTTGGCAGGGGGCGGTAAGAATGAGCAGTTCTTC; CDR3aa: CASSLAGGGKNEQFF
abundance: .; v_gene: TRBV3-1/TRBV3-2; j_gene: TRBJ1-6; d_gene: .; CDR3nt: TGTGCCAGCAGCCCGGACAGTTTTTATAATTCACCCCTCCACTTT; CDR3aa: CASSPDSFYNSPLHF
abundance: .; v_gene: TRBV7-2; j_gene: TRBJ2-7; d_gene: .; CDR3nt: TGTGCCAGCAGCTCCGTGGGAGGGGGTAGCTCCTACGAGCAGTACTTC; CDR3aa: CASSSVGGGSSYEQYF
abundance: .; v_gene: TRBV7-2; j_gene: TRBJ2-7; d_gene: .; CDR3nt: TGTGCCAGCAGTTTAACAGGGTTCGAGCAGTACTTC; CDR3aa: CASSLTGFEQYF
abundance: .; v_gene: TRBV4-3; j_gene: TRBJ2-3; d_gene: TRBD2; CDR3nt: TGCGCCAGCAGCCAAGATCTCCGGGGGGGCGCAGATACGCAGTATTTT; CDR3aa: CASSQDLRGGADTQYF
abundance: .; v_gene: TRBV18; j_gene: TRBJ2-5; d_gene: .; CDR3nt: TGTGCCAGCTCCCCCCAGGGGCGGAGGGAGACCCAGTACTTC; CDR3aa: CASSPQGRRETQYF
abundance: .; v_gene: TRBV3-1/TRBV3-2; j_gene: TRBJ2-6; d_gene: .; CDR3nt: TGTGCCAGCAGCCACTACAGAGACAGCTCTGGGGCCAACGTCCTGACTTTC; CDR3aa: CASSHYRDSSGANVLTF
abundance: .; v_gene: TRBV7-2; j_gene: TRBJ1-5; d_gene: TRBD1; CDR3nt: TGTGCCAGCAGCTCCCGACAGGGGGGTGAGCCCCAGCATTTT; CDR3aa: CASSSRQGGEPQHF
abundance: .; v_gene: TRBV6-6; j_gene: TRBJ1-5; d_gene: .; CDR3nt: TGTGCCAGCAGTTACTCGGGAGGCGGTCAGCCCCAGCATTTT; CDR3aa: CASSYSGGGQPQHF
abundance: .; v_gene: TRBV20-1; j_gene: TRBJ1-1; d_gene: .; CDR3nt: TGCTCCACGGGAGATACTGAAGCTTTCTTT; CDR3aa: CSTGDTEAFF
abundance: .; v_gene: TRBV6-2/TRBV6-3; j_gene: TRBJ2-1; d_gene: TRBD2; CDR3nt: TGTGCCAGCAGTACCCCCGGGCTAGCGGAATCATACAATGAGCAGTTCTTC; CDR3aa: CASSTPGLAESYNEQFF
abundance: .; v_gene: TRBV15; j_gene: TRBJ1-1; d_gene: TRBD1; CDR3nt: TGTGCCACCAGCCCACGACAGGGGGGAAACACTGAAGCTTTCTTT; CDR3aa: CATSPRQGGNTEAFF
abundance: few; v_gene: TRBV7-9; j_gene: TRBJ1-1; d_gene: .; CDR3nt: TGTGCCAGCAGCTTGAGGGTAGGCATGAACACTGAAGCTTTCTTT; CDR3aa: CASSLRVGMNTEAFF
abundance: .; v_gene: TRBV7-2; j_gene: TRBJ2-7; d_gene: .; CDR3nt: TGTGCCAGCAGCTTAGGACAGGCCTCCTTCGAGCAGTACTTC; CDR3aa: CASSLGQASFEQYF
abundance: .; v_gene: TRBV5-4; j_gene: TRBJ2-2; d_gene: .; CDR3nt: TGTGCCAGCAGCGTAGGGACAACCACCGGGGAGCTGTTTTTT; CDR3aa: CASSVGTTTGELFF
abundance: .; v_gene: TRBV6-1; j_gene: TRBJ1-1; d_gene: .; CDR3nt: TGTGCCAGCAGTGAAGCTACAGGAAGGTTTGCTTTCTTT; CDR3aa: CASSEATGRFAFF
abundance: once; v_gene: TRBV20-1; j_gene: TRBJ1-3; d_gene: TRBD1; CDR3nt: TGCAGTGCTAGTTCCGGGACAGTCCAAAACACCATATATTTT; CDR3aa: CSASSGTVQNTIYF
abundance: .; v_gene: TRBV9; j_gene: TRBJ1-2; d_gene: TRBD1; CDR3nt: TGTGCCAGCAGCGTAGGCCCTACAGGGGGAAACTATGGCTACACCTTC; CDR3aa: CASSVGPTGGNYGYTF
abundance: .; v_gene: TRBV25-1; j_gene: TRBJ2-3; d_gene: .; CDR3nt: TGTGCCAGCAGTTCGGGACACGGCACAGATACGCAGTATTTT; CDR3aa: CASSSGHGTDTQYF
abundance: .; v_gene: TRBV7-9; j_gene: TRBJ2-5; d_gene: .; CDR3nt: TGTGCCAGCTCTAACAGGGCCTTCCAAGAGACCCAGTACTTC; CDR3aa: CASSNRAFQETQYF
abundance: .; v_gene: TRBV27; j_gene: TRBJ2-3; d_gene: .; CDR3nt: TGTGCCAGCAGAGTGGGGGGAGGCACAGATACGCAGTATTTT; CDR3aa: CASRVGGGTDTQYF
abundance: .; v_gene: TRBV27; j_gene: TRBJ1-1; d_gene: .; CDR3nt: TGTGCCAGCAGTTCTGTGAACACTGAAGCTTTCTTT; CDR3aa: CASSSVNTEAFF
abundance: .; v_gene: TRBV6-5; j_gene: TRBJ1-5; d_gene: .; CDR3nt: TGTGCCAGCAGTTTGCGAGGAGATAATCAGCCCCAGCATTTT; CDR3aa: CASSLRGDNQPQHF
abundance: .; v_gene: TRBV7-8; j_gene: TRBJ1-5; d_gene: .; CDR3nt: TGTGCCAGCAGCTTAGCGGACAGCTACAATCAGCCCCAGCATTTT; CDR3aa: CASSLADSYNQPQHF
abundance: .; v_gene: TRBV18; j_gene: TRBJ2-3; d_gene: .; CDR3nt: TGTGCCAGCTCAACAGGACAGGAGACTAGGGGGACGCAGTATTTT; CDR3aa: CASSTGQETRGTQYF
abundance: .; v_gene: TRBV11-1; j_gene: TRBJ1-6; d_gene: TRBD1; CDR3nt: TGTGCCAGCAGCGAAGACAGGGTGGTTTCACCCCTCCACTTT; CDR3aa: CASSEDRVVSPLHF
abundance: .; v_gene: TRBV28; j_gene: TRBJ2-1; d_gene: .; CDR3nt: TGTGCCAGCAGTTTCGCGCTAGCTGAGCAGTTCTTC; CDR3aa: CASSFALAEQFF
abundance: .; v_gene: TRBV19; j_gene: TRBJ1-2; d_gene: TRBD1; CDR3nt: TGTGCCACCGGACAGGGGCCCCGCTATGGCTACACCTTC; CDR3aa: CATGQGPRYGYTF
abundance: .; v_gene: TRBV3-1/TRBV3-2; j_gene: TRBJ2-5; d_gene: .; CDR3nt: TGTGCCAGCAGCACCCAGGGCTTTCGGGGGGAGACCCAGTACTTC; CDR3aa: CASSTQGFRGETQYF
abundance: .; v_gene: TRBV6-2/TRBV6-3; j_gene: TRBJ2-3; d_gene: TRBD2; CDR3nt: TGTGCCAGCAGTTACTGGGCTTGGCGGGGGGATAGCACAGATACGCAGTATTTT; CDR3aa: CASSYWAWRGDSTDTQYF
abundance: .; v_gene: TRBV19; j_gene: TRBJ1-5; d_gene: .; CDR3nt: TGTGCCAGTAGTATGTCCCCCGGGGGGGATCAGCCCCAGCATTTT; CDR3aa: CASSMSPGGDQPQHF
abundance: many; v_gene: TRBV9; j_gene: TRBJ1-1; d_gene: TRBD1; CDR3nt: TGTGCCAGCAGCGTAGCTATGACAGGGACCATGAACACTGAAGCTTTCTTT; CDR3aa: CASSVAMTGTMNTEAFF
abundance: .; v_gene: TRBV5-1; j_gene: TRBJ2-1; d_gene: TRBD2; CDR3nt: TGCGCCAGCAGCCCCGGGGGCGGGGGGGCCTATGAGCAGTTCTTC; CDR3aa: CASSPGGGGAYEQFF
abundance: .; v_gene: TRBV2; j_gene: TRBJ2-3; d_gene: .; CDR3nt: TGTGCCAGCAGCTGGGGGGACAGCCGCACAGATACGCAGTATTTT; CDR3aa: CASSWGDSRTDTQYF
abundance: .; v_gene: TRBV7-2; j_gene: TRBJ1-6; d_gene: TRBD1; CDR3nt: TGTGCCAGCAGCCCGGGACAGGGGGTCGGTTCACCCCTCCACTTT; CDR3aa: CASSPGQGVGSPLHF
abundance: .; v_gene: TRBV5-1; j_gene: TRBJ2-3; d_gene: TRBD1; CDR3nt: TGCGCCAGCAGCCCGGGACAGAACACAGATACGCAGTATTTT; CDR3aa: CASSPGQNTDTQYF
abundance: .; v_gene: TRBV3-1/TRBV3-2; j_gene: TRBJ1-4; d_gene: TRBD1; CDR3nt: TGTGCCAGCAGCCAAATAACCGGGACAGGTTACGCAACTAATGAAAAACTGTTTTTT; CDR3aa: CASSQITGTGYATNEKLFF
abundance: .; v_gene: TRBV5-1; j_gene: TRBJ2-7; d_gene: TRBD1; CDR3nt: TGCGCCAGCAGCCAGGGACAGGAATTCTACGAGCAGTACTTC; CDR3aa: CASSQGQEFYEQYF
abundance: .; v_gene: TRBV2; j_gene: TRBJ1-5; d_gene: .; CDR3nt: TGTGCCAGCAGTGAAGCGAGGCAGGGAGGGCCCCAGCATTTT; CDR3aa: CASSEARQGGPQHF
abundance: few; v_gene: TRBV5-6; j_gene: TRBJ1-2; d_gene: TRBD1; CDR3nt: TGTGCCAGCAGCTTGAGGGACAGGGGAGGCTATGGCTACACCTTC; CDR3aa: CASSLRDRGGYGYTF
abundance: .; v_gene: TRBV6-5; j_gene: TRBJ2-5; d_gene: .; CDR3nt: TGTGCCACCTCGCGGGGGCTTTACCAAGAGACCCAGTACTTC; CDR3aa: CATSRGLYQETQYF
abundance: .; v_gene: TRBV7-8; j_gene: TRBJ1-3; d_gene: .; CDR3nt: TGTGCCAGCAGCTCAACAGGTTCTGGAAACACCATATATTTT; CDR3aa: CASSSTGSGNTIYF
abundance: .; v_gene: TRBV28; j_gene: TRBJ1-1; d_gene: .; CDR3nt: TGTGCCAGCAGTCCCCCGGCAGGAAGCAACACTGAAGCTTTCTTT; CDR3aa: CASSPPAGSNTEAFF
abundance: once; v_gene: TRBV7-8; j_gene: TRBJ1-2; d_gene: TRBD1; CDR3nt: TGTGCCAGCAGCCCCTACCAGGGGGCTCTCTATGGCTACACCTTC; CDR3aa: CASSPYQGALYGYTF
abundance: .; v_gene: TRBV3-1/TRBV3-2; j_gene: TRBJ1-4; d_gene: TRBD1; CDR3nt: TGTGCCAGCAGCCAAGTACAGGGGGGTGAAAAACTGTTTTTT; CDR3aa: CASSQVQGGEKLFF
abundance: .; v_gene: TRBV6-1; j_gene: TRBJ1-1; d_gene: .; CDR3nt: TGTGCCAGCAGTGAATTGAACAGGGACACTGAAGCTTTCTTT; CDR3aa: CASSELNRDTEAFF
abundance: .; v_gene: TRBV5-1; j_gene: TRBJ2-5; d_gene: TRBD2; CDR3nt: TGCGCCAGCCGACTAGCGGGGGGGCAAGAGACCCAGTACTTC; CDR3aa: CASRLAGGQETQYF
abundance: few; v_gene: TRBV27; j_gene: TRBJ1-6; d_gene: TRBD1; CDR3nt: TGTGCCAGCAGTTTTGTAGGGACAGGGAGTACACCCCTCCACTTT; CDR3aa: CASSFVGTGSTPLHF
abundance: .; v_gene: TRBV4-1; j_gene: TRBJ1-5; d_gene: TRBD1; CDR3nt: TGCGCCAGCAGCCCGACAGGGGTAGTTAGCAATCAGCCCCAGCATTTT; CDR3aa: CASSPTGVVSNQPQHF
abundance: .; v_gene: TRBV18; j_gene: TRBJ1-5; d_gene: .; CDR3nt: TGTGCCAGCTCACCTTCTGACAGTCAGCCCCAGCATTTT; CDR3aa: CASSPSDSQPQHF
abundance: .; v_gene: TRBV7-2; j_gene: TRBJ2-6; d_gene: .; CDR3nt: TGTGCCAGCAGCTCCTCTTCTGGGGCCAACGTCCTGACTTTC; CDR3aa: CASSSSSGANVLTF
abundance: .; v_gene: TRBV5-4; j_gene: TRBJ2-7; d_gene: .; CDR3nt: TGTGCCAGCAGCCCCCGTGGAGGGTTTCCTGGTGAATACTTC; CDR3aa: CASSPRGGFPGEYF
abundance: .; v_gene: TRBV28; j_gene: TRBJ2-1; d_gene: .; CDR3nt: TGTGCCAGCAGTTCTCTAGTTGGGTTTCCGTTCTTC; CDR3aa: CASSSLVGFPFF
abundance: .; v_gene: TRBV5-1; j_gene: TRBJ2-3; d_gene: TRBD1; CDR3nt: TGCGCCAGCAGTCACGGACAGGGGAGGAGCACAGATACGCAGTATTTT; CDR3aa: CASSHGQGRSTDTQYF
abundance: .; v_gene: TRBV30; j_gene: TRBJ2-3; d_gene: TRBD2; CDR3nt: TGTGCCTGGAGTGTACGGCGGGGGGGCAGAGATACGCAGTATTTT; CDR3aa: CAWSVRRGGRDTQYF